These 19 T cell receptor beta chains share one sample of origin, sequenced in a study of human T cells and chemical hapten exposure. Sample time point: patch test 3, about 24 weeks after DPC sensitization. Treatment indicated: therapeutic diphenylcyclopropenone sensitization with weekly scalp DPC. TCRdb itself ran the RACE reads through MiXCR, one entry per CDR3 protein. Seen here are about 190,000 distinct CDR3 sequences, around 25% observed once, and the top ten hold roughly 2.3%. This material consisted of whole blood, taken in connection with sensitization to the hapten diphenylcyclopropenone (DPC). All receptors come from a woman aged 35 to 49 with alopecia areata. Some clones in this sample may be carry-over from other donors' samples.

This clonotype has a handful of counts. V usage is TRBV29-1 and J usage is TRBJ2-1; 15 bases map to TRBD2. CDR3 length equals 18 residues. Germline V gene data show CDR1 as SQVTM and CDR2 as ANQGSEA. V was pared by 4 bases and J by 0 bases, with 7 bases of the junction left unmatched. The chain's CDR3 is CSVAGTSGRKDSYNEQFF. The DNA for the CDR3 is TGCAGCGTTGCCGGGACTAGCGGGAGGAAGGACTCCTACAATGAGCAGTTCTTC.

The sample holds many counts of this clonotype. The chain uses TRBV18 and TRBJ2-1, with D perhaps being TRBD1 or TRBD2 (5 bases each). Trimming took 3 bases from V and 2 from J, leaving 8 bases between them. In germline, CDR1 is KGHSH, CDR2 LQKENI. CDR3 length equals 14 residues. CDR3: CASSPPGPYNEQFF. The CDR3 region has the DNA TGTGCCAGCTCACCCCCGGGACCCTACAATGAGCAGTTCTTC.

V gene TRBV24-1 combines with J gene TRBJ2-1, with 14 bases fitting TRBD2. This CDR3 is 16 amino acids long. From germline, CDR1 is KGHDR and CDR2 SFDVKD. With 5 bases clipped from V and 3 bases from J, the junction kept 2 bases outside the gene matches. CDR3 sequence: CATSGGLAGDYNEQFF. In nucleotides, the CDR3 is TGTGCCACCAGTGGGGGACTAGCGGGAGACTACAATGAGCAGTTCTTC.

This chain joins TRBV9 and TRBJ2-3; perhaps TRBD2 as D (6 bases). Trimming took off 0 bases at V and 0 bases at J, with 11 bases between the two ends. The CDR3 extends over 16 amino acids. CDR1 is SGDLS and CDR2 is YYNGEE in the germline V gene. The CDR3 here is CASSVEWLASTDTQYF. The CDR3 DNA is TGTGCCAGCAGCGTAGAGTGGCTAGCGAGCACAGATACGCAGTATTTT.

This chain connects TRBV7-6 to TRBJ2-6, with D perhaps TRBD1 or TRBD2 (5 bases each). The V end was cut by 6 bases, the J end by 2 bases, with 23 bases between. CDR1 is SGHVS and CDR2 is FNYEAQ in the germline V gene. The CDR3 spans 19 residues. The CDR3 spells CASSSAQATAGPGANVLTF. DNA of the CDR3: TGTGCCAGCAGTTCTGCACAGGCGACGGCGGGCCCTGGGGCCAACGTCCTGACTTTC.

CDR3 loop: CASSQAGGQHLYEQYF. Here the CDR3 DNA reads TGTGCCAGCAGCCAAGCGGGAGGCCAGCACCTATACGAGCAGTACTTC. V is TRBV14 and J is TRBJ2-7; 7 bases align to TRBD2. Germline-derived CDR1 and CDR2 are SGHDN and FVKESK. The CDR3 runs to 16 residues. Losses at the gene ends were 1 base for V and 4 bases for J; bases not matched to a gene: 10.

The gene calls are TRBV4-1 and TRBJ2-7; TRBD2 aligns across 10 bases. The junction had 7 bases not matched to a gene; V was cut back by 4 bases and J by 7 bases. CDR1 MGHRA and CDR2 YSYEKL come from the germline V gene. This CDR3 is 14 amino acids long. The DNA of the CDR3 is TGCGCCAGCAGCCCTTGGGGACTAGCGAGTGAGCAGTACTTC. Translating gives CASSPWGLASEQYF.

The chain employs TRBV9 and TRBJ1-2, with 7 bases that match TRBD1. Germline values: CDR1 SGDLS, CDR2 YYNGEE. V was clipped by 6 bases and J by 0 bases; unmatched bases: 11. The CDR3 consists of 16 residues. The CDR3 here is CASTQASGQANYGYTF. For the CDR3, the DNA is TGTGCCAGCACTCAAGCGTCCGGACAGGCTAACTATGGCTACACCTTC. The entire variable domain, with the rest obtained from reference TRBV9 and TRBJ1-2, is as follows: DSGVTQTPKHLITATGQRVTLRCSPRSGDLSVYWYQQSLDQGLQFLIQYYNGEERAKGNILERFSAQQFPDLHSELNLSSLELGDSALYFCASTQASGQANYGYTFGSGTRLTVV.

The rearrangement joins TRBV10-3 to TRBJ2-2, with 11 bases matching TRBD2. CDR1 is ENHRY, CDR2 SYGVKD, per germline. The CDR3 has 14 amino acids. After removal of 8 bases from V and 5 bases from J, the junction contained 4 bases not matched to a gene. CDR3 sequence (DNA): TGTGCCATCGGTTCTAGCGGGGGGACCGGGGAGCTGTTTTTT. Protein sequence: CAIGSSGGTGELFF.

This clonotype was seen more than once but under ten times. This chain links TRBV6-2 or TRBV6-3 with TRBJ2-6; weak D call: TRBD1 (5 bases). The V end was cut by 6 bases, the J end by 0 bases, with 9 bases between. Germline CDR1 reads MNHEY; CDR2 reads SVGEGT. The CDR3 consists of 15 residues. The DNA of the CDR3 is TGTGCCAGCAGCCGACAGAACTCTGGGGCCAACGTCCTGACTTTC. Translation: CASSRQNSGANVLTF.

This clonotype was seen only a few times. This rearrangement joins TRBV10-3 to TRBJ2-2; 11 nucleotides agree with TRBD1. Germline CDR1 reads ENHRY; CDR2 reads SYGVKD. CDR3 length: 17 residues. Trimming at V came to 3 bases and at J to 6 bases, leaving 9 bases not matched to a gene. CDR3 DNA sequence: TGTGCCATCAGTGAACTTCGTAGGACAGGGGGCTCCGGGGAGCTGTTTTTT. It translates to CAISELRRTGGSGELFF.

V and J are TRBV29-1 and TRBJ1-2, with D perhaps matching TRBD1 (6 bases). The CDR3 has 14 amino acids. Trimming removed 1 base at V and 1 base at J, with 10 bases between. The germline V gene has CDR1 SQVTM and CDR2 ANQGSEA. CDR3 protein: CSVEARQDNYGYTF. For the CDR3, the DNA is TGCAGCGTTGAAGCCCGACAGGATAACTATGGCTACACCTTC.

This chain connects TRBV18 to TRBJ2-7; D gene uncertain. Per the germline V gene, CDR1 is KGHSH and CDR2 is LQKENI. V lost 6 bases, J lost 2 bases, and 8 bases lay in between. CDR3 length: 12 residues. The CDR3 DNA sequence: TGTGCCAGCTCTGACGGAACCTACGAGCAGTACTTC. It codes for CASSDGTYEQYF.

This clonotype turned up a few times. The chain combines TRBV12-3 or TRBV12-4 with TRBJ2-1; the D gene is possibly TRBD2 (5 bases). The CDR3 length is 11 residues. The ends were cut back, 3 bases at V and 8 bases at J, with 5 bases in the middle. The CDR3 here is CASSFGDEQFF. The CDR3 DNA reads TGTGCCAGCAGTTTCGGGGATGAGCAGTTCTTC.

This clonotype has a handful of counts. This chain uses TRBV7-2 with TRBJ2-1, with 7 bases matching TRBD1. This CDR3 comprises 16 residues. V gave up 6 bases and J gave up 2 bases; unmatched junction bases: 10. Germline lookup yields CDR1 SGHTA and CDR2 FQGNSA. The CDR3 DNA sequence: TGTGCCAGCAGAACAGGGGCGACTACTACCTACAATGAGCAGTTCTTC. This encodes CASRTGATTTYNEQFF.

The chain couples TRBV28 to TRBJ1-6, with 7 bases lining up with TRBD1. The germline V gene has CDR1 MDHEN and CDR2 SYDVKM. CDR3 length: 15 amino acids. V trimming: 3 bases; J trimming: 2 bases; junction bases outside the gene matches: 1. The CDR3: CASSLGQTYNSPLHF. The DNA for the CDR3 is TGTGCCAGCAGTTTGGGACAGACCTATAATTCACCCCTCCACTTT.

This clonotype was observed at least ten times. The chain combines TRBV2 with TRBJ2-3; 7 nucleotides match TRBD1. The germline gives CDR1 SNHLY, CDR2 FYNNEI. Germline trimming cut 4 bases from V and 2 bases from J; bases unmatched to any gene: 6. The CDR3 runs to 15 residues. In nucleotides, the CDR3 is TGTGCCAGCAGTGTACAGGGGACCTTCACAGATACGCAGTATTTT. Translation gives CASSVQGTFTDTQYF.

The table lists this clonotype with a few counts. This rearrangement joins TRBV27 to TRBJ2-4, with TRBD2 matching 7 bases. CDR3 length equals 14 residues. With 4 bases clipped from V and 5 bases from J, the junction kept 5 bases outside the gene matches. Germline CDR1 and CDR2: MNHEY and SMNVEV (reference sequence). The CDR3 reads CASSSGTTENIQYF. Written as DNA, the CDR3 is TGTGCCAGCAGTTCCGGGACTACCGAAAACATTCAGTACTTC.

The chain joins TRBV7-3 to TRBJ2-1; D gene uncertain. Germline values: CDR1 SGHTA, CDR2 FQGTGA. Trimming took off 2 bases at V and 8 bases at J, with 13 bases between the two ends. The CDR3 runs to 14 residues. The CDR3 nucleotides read TGTGCCAGCAGCTTACAGTCCGGTCCCCATGAGCAGTTCTTC. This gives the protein CASSLQSGPHEQFF.